A single TCR beta chain is shown here with its context. This record comes from a study of blood T cell repertoires in COVID-19. About the study: Sites in the United States, Italy and Spain provided acute and convalescent COVID-19 samples. Sample material is recorded as cDNA or gDNA derived from T cells, B-cell-depleted T cells, or PBMCs.

Under the authors' procedure: Amplification from reference gene primers served as the basis for estimated nucleated cell counts. Method: immunoSEQ multiplex PCR; TCRdb's copy keeps in-frame clones and lacks some. That table gives V, J and clone size, and the DNA gave D and trimming. Of about 110,000 clones detected, approximately 80% appear once; the ten largest clones hold 11% to 15%. Trimming shortened V by 2 bases and J by 2 bases, and 16 bases separated the two germline ends. Germline V gene data show CDR1 as MDHEN and CDR2 as SYDVKM. The CDR3 length is 16 residues. The chain links TRBV28 to TRBJ2-7, with D tentatively TRBD1 (5 bases). The sequence was obtained from a woman aged 55-69 years with acute or convalescent COVID-19. Sequencing input: peripheral blood. The CDR3, as DNA: TGTGCCAGCAGTTTAATGGTCGGAAGGGGTCCCTACGAGCAGTACTTC. This sequence encodes CASSLMVGRGPYEQYF.